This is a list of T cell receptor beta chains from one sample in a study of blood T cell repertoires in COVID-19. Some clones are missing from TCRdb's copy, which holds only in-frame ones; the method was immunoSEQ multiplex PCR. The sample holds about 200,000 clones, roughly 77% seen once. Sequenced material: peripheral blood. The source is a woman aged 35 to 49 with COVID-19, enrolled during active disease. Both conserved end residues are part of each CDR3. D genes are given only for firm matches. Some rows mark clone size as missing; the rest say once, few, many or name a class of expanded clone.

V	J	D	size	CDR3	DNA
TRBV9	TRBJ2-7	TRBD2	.	CASSVSGRAHEQYF	TGTGCCAGCAGCGTTAGCGGGAGGGCCCACGAGCAGTACTTC
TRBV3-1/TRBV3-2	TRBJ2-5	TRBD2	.	CASSISLLGLAVSYF	TGTGCCAGCAGCATCTCCTTATTAGGACTAGCGGTCTCGTACTTC
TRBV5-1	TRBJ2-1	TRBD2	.	CASSLGWEGTYNEQFF	TGCGCCAGCAGCTTGGGGTGGGAGGGCACCTACAATGAGCAGTTCTTC
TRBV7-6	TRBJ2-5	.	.	CASSPTGETQYF	TGTGCCAGCAGCCCTACGGGAGAGACCCAGTACTTC
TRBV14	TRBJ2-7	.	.	CASSQERDSYEQYF	TGTGCCAGCAGCCAAGAACGCGACTCCTACGAGCAGTACTTC
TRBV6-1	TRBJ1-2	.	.	CASSEAVPTYGYTF	TGTGCCAGCAGTGAAGCCGTCCCTACCTATGGCTACACCTTC
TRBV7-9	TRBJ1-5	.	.	CASSLGGGGSNQPQHF	TGTGCCAGCAGCTTAGGGGGAGGGGGTAGCAATCAGCCCCAGCATTTT
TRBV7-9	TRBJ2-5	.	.	CASSLVASQETQYF	TGTGCCAGCAGCTTAGTGGCCAGTCAAGAGACCCAGTACTTC
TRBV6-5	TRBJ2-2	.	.	CASSYYLGANTGELFF	TGTGCCAGCAGTTACTACCTCGGGGCGAACACCGGGGAGCTGTTTTTT
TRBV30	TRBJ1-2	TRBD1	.	CAWRKTGGRYGYTF	TGTGCCTGGAGGAAGACAGGGGGACGCTATGGCTACACCTTC
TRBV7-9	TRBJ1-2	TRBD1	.	CASSPQQGADYGYTF	TGTGCCAGCAGCCCGCAACAGGGGGCAGACTATGGCTACACCTTC
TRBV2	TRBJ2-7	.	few	CASRERLVSSYEQYF	TGTGCCAGCAGGGAAAGACTGGTCTCGTCCTACGAGCAGTACTTC
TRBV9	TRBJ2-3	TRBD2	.	CASSGLSGGSHESSYTDTQYF	TGTGCCAGCAGCGGCCTTAGCGGGGGGTCTCACGAATCCAGTTACACAGATACGCAGTATTTT
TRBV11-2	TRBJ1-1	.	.	CASSLVTGVNTEAFF	TGTGCCAGCAGCTTAGTTACAGGAGTGAACACTGAAGCTTTCTTT
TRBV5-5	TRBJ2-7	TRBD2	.	CASSLVLAGPYEQYF	TGTGCCAGCAGCTTGGTTCTAGCGGGGCCCTACGAGCAGTACTTC
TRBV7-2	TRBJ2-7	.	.	CASGPTGAYEQYF	TGTGCCAGCGGTCCGACAGGAGCCTACGAGCAGTACTTC
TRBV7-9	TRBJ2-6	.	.	CASSRTEKTGANVLTF	TGTGCCAGCAGCCGGACAGAGAAAACTGGGGCCAACGTCCTGACTTTC
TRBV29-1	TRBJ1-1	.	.	CSGGRSNTEAFF	TGCAGCGGGGGACGGTCGAACACTGAAGCTTTCTTT
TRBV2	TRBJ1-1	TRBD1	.	CASSLTGANTEAFF	TGTGCCAGCAGCCTTACAGGGGCGAACACTGAAGCTTTCTTT
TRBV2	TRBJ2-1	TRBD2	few	CASTIGGGYNEQFF	TGTGCCAGTACGATTGGCGGGGGGTACAATGAGCAGTTCTTC
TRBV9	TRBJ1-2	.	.	CASSVGLAGYTF	TGTGCCAGCAGCGTAGGACTAGCTGGCTACACCTTC
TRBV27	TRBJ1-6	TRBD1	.	CASSLTPGGRGSPLHF	TGTGCCAGCAGTTTAACTCCAGGGGGAAGAGGTTCACCCCTCCACTTT
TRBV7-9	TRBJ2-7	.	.	CASSSLTSSYEQYF	TGTGCCAGCAGCTCCCTGACTAGCTCCTACGAGCAGTACTTC
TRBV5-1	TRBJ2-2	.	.	CASSLGWQTGELFF	TGCGCCAGCAGCTTGGGCTGGCAAACCGGGGAGCTGTTTTTT
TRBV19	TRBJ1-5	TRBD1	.	CASHGRDRLYQPQHF	TGTGCCAGTCACGGGCGGGACAGGTTATATCAGCCCCAGCATTTT
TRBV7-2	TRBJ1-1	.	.	CASSLARGSEAFF	TGTGCCAGCAGCTTAGCGCGGGGGTCTGAAGCTTTCTTT
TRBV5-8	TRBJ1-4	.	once	CASSEGVANEKLFF	TGTGCCAGCAGCGAAGGGGTGGCTAATGAAAAACTGTTTTTT
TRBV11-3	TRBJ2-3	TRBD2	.	CASSLGASGLTDTQYF	TGTGCCAGCAGCTTAGGTGCTAGCGGTCTCACAGATACGCAGTATTTT
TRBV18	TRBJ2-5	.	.	CASSPGGARETQYF	TGTGCCAGCTCACCAGGGGGGGCGCGGGAGACCCAGTACTTC
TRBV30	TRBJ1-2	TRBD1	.	CAWDREYDGYTF	TGTGCCTGGGACAGGGAGTATGATGGCTACACCTTC
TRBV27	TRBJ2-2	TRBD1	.	CASRGTAVGELFF	TGTGCCAGCAGAGGGACAGCTGTCGGGGAGCTGTTTTTT
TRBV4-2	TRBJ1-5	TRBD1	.	CASSQDGDSRNQPQHF	TGTGCCAGCAGCCAAGACGGGGACAGCCGCAATCAGCCCCAGCATTTT
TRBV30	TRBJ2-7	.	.	CAWSVGQAYEQYF	TGTGCCTGGAGTGTAGGCCAGGCCTACGAGCAGTACTTC
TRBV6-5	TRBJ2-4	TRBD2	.	CASSYQGGSKNIQYF	TGTGCCAGCAGTTATCAGGGAGGGTCCAAAAACATTCAGTACTTC
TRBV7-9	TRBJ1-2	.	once	CASSLDYGANYGYTF	TGTGCCAGCAGCTTAGATTACGGTGCTAACTATGGCTACACCTTC
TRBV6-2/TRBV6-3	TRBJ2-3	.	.	CASSSGSGTDTQYF	TGTGCCAGCAGTTCCGGTTCGGGCACAGATACGCAGTATTTT
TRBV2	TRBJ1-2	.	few	CASSEKLYGYTF	TGTGCCAGCAGTGAGAAACTCTATGGCTACACCTTC
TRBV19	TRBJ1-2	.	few	CASSIADGYTF	TGTGCCAGTAGTATAGCGGATGGCTACACCTTC
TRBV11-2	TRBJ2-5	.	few	CASSRTRLGETQYF	TGTGCCAGCAGCCGTACTAGGTTGGGGGAGACCCAGTACTTC
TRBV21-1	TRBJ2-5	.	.	CASSKSPQAGETQYF	TGTGCCAGCAGCAAATCCCCACAAGCGGGGGAGACCCAGTACTTC
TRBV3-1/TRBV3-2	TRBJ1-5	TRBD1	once	CASSHRGAGGPNQPQHF	TGTGCCAGCAGCCACCGGGGGGCAGGGGGCCCCAATCAGCCCCAGCATTTT
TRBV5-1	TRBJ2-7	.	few	CASSSSGGIPYEQYF	TGCGCCAGCAGCTCTTCTGGAGGGATTCCCTACGAGCAGTACTTC